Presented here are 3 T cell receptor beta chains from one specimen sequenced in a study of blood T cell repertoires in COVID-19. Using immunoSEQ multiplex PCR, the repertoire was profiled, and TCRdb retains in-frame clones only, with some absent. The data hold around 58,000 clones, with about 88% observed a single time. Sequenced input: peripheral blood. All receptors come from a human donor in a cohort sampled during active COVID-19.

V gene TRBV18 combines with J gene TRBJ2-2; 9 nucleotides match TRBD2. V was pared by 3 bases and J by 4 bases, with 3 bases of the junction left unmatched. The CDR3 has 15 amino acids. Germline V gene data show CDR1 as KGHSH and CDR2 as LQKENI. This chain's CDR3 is CASSPPSGVTGELFF. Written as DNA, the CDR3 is TGTGCCAGCTCACCGCCTAGCGGGGTCACCGGGGAGCTGTTTTTT.

The CDR3 DNA sequence: TGTGCCAGCAGCCCATTGGACAGGGTATTCTCCGTTGAAGCTTTCTTT. This sequence encodes CASSPLDRVFSVEAFF. J is TRBJ1-1 and V is TRBV14; TRBD1 aligns across 8 bases. Losses at the gene ends were 4 bases for V and 7 bases for J; bases not matched to a gene: 14. Germline V gene lookup returns CDR1 SGHDN and CDR2 FVKESK. CDR3 length: 16 residues.

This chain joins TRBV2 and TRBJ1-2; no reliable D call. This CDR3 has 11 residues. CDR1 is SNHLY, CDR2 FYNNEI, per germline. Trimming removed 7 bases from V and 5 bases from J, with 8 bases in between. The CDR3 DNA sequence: TGTGCCAGCACGCAGTTTTATGGCTACACCTTC. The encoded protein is CASTQFYGYTF.